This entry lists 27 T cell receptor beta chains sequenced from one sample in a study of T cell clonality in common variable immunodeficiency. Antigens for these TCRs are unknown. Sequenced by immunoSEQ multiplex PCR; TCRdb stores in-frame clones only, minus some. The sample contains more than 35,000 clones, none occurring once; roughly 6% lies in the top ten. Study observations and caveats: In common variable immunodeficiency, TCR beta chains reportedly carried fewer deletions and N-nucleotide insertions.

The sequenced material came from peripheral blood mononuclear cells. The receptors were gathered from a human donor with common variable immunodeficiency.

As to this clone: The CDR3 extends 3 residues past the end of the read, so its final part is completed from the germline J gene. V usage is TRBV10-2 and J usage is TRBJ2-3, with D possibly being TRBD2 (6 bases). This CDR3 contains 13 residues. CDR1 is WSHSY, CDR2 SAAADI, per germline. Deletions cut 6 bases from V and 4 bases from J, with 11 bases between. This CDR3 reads CASRVPSADTQYF. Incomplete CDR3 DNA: TGCGCCAGCAGGGTACCTAGCGCAGATACG.

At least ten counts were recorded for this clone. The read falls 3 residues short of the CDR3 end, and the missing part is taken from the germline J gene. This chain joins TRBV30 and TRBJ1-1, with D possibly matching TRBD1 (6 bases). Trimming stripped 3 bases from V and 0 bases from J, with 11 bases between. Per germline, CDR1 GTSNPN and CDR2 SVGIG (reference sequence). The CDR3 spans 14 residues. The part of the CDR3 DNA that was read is TGTGCCTGGAGCGAGGGACACCTGAACACTGAA. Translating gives CAWSEGHLNTE. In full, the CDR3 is CAWSEGHLNTEAFF.

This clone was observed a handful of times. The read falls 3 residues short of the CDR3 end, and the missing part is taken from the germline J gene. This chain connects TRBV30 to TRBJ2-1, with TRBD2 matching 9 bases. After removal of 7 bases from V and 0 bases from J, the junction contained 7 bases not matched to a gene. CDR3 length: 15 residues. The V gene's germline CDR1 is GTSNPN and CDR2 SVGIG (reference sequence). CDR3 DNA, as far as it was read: TGTGCCTCCCTGGGACTAGCCAGCTCCTACAATGAG. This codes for CASLGLASSYNE. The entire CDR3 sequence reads CASLGLASSYNEQFF.

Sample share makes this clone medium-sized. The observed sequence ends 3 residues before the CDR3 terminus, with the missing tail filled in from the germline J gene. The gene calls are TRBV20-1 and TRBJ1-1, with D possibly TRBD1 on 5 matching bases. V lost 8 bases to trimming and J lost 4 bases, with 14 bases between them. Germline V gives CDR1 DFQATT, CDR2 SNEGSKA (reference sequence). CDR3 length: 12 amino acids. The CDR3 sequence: CSIRRGRTEAFF. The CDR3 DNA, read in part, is TGCAGTATTCGGAGGGGTCGCACTGAA.

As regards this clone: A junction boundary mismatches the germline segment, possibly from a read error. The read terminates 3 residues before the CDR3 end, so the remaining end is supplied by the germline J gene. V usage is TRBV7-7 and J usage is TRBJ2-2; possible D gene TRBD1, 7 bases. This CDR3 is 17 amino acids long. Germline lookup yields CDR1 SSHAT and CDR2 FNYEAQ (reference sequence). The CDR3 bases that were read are TGTGCTAGCAGCCCACTAGACGGCAGGGGGGTTCCCGGGGAG. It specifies CASSPLDGRGVPGE. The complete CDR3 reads CASSPLDGRGVPGELFF.

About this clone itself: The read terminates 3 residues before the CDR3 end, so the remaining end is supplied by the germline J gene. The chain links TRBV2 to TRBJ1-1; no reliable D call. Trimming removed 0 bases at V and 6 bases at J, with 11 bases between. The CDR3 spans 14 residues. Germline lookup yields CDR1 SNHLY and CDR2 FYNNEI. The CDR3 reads CASSEARARSEAFF. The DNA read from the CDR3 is TGTGCCAGCAGTGAAGCCCGAGCACGCTCTGAA.

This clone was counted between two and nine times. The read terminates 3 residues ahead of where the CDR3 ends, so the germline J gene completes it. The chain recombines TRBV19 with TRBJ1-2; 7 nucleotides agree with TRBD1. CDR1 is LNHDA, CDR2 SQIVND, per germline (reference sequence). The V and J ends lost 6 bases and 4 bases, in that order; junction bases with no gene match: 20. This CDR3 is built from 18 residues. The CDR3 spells CASRSRYDRAPESYGYTF. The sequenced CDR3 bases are TGTGCCAGTAGAAGCAGGTACGACAGGGCGCCCGAGAGCTATGGC.

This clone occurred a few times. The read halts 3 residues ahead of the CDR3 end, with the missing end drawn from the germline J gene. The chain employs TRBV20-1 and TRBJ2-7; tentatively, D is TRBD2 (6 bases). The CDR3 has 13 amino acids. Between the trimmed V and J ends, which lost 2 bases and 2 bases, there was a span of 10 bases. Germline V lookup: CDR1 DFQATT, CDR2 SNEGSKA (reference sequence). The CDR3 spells CSARPPGAYEQYF. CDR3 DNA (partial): TGCAGTGCTAGACCCCCGGGGGCCTACGAG.

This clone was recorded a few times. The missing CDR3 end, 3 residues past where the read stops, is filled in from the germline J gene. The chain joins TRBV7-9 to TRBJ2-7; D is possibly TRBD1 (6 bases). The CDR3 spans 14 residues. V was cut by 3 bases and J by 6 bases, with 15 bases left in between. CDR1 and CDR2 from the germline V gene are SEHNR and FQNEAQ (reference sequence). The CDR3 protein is CASSLTGRTPEQYF. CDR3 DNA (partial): TGTGCCAGCAGCTTGACAGGACGTACGCCCGAG.

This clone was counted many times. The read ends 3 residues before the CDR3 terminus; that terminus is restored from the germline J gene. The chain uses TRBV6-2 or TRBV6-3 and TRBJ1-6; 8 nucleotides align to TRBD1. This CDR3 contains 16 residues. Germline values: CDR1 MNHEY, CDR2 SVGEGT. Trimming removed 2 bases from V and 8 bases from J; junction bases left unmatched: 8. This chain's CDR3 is CASSYPGQGSHSPLHF. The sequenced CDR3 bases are TGTGCCAGCAGTTACCCCGGACAGGGTAGCCATTCACCC.

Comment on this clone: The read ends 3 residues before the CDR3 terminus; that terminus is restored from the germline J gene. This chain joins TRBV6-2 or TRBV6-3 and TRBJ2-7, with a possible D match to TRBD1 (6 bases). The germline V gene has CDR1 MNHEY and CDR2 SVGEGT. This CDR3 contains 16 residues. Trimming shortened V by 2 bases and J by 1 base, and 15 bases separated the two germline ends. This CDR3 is CASSYRQGKRSYEQYF. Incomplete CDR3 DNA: TGTGCCAGCAGTTACCGTCAGGGGAAGAGGTCCTACGAG.

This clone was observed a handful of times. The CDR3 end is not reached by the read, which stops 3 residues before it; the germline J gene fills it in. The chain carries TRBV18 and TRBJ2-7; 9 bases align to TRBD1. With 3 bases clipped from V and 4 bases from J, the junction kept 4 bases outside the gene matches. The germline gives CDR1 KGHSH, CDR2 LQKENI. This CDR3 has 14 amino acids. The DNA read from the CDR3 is TGTGCCAGCTCACCGGAACAGGGGGCGTACGAG. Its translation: CASSPEQGAYE. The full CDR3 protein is CASSPEQGAYEQYF.

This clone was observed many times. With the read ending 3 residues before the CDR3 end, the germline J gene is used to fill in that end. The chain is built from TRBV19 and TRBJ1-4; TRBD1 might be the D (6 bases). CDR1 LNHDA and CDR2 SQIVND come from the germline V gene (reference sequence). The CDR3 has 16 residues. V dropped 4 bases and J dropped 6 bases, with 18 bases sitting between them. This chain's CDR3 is CASSTPRRRGDEKLFF. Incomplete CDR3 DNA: TGTGCCAGTAGTACCCCCCGACGCAGGGGAGATGAAAAA. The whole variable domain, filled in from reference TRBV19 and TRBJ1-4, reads DGGITQSPKYLFRKEGQNVTLSCEQNLNHDAMYWYRQDPGQGLRLIYYSQIVNDFQKGDIAEGYSVSREKKESFPLTVTSAQKNPTAFYLCASSTPRRRGDEKLFFGSGTQLSVL.

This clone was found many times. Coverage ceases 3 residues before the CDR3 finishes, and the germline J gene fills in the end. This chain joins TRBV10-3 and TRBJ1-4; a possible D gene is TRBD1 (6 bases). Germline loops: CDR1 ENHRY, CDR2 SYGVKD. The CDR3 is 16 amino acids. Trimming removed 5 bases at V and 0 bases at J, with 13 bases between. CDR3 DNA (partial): TGTGCCATCAGTTCTTCTTCAGGGGCAACTAATGAAAAA. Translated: CAISSSSGATNEK. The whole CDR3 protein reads CAISSSSGATNEKLFF.

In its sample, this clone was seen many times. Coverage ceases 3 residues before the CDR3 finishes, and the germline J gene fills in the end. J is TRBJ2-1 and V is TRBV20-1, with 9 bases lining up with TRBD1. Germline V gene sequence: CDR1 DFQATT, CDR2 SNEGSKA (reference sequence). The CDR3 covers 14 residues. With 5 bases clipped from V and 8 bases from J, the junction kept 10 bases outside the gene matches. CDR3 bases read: TGCAGTGCTCACTGGGACAGGGAACGGGATGAG. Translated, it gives CSAHWDRERDE. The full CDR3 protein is CSAHWDRERDEQFF.

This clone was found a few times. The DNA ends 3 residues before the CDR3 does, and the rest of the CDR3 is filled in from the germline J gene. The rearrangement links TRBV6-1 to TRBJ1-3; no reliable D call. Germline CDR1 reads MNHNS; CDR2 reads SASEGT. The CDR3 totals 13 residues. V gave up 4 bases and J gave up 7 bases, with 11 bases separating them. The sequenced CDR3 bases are TGTGCCAGCAGTGGGACCCCGGGGAACACC. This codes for CASSGTPGNT. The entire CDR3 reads CASSGTPGNTIYF.

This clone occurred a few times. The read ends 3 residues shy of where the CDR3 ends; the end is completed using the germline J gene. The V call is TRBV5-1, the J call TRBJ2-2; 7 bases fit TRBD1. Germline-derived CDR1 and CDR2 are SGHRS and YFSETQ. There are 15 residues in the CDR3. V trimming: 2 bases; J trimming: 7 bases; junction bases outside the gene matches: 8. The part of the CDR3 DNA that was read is TGCGCCAGCAGCTTACGACAGGGTTCTGGCGGGGAG. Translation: CASSLRQGSGGE. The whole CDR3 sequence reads CASSLRQGSGGELFF.

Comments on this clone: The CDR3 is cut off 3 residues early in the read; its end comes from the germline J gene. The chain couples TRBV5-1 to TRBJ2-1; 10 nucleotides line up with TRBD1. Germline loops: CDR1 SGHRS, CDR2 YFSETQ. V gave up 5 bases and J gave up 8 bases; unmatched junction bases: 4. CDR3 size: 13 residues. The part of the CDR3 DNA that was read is TGCGCCAGCAGTTGGACAGGGGGAGATGAG. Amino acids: CASSWTGGDE. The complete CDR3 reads CASSWTGGDEQFF.

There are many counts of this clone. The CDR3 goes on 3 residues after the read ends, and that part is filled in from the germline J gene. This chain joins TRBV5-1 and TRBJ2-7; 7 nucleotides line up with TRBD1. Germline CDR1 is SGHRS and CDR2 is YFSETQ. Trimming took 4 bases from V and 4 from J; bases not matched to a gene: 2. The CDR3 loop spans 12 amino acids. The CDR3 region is CASSEQGYEQYF. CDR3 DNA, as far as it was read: TGCGCCAGCAGCGAACAGGGGTACGAG.

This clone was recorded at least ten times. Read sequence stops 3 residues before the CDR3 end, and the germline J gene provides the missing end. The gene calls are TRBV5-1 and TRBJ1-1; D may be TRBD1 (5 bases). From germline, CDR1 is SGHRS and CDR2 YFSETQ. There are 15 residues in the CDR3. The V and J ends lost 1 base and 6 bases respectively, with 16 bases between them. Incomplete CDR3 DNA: TGCGCCAGCAGCTTGTCAGGGCCCCCGCGCGCTGAA. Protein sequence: CASSLSGPPRAE. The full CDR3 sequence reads CASSLSGPPRAEAFF.

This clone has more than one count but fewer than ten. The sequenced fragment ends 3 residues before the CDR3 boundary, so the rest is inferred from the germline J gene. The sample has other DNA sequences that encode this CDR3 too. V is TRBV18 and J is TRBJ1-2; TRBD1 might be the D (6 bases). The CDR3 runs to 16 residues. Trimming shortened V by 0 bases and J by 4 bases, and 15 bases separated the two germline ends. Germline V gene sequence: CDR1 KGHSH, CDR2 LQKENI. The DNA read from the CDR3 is TGTGCCAGCTCACCACCCACAGCAAGGGGGATCTATGGC. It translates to CASSPPTARGIYG. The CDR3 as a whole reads CASSPPTARGIYGYTF.

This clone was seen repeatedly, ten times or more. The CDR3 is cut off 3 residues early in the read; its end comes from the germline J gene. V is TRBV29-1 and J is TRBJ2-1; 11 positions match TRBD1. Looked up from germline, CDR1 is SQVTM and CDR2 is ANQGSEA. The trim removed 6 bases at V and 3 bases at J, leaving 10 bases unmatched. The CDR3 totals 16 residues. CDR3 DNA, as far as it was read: TGCAGCGTCACAACAACCGGGACAGGGGGCTACAATGAG. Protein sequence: CSVTTTGTGGYNE. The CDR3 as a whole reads CSVTTTGTGGYNEQFF.

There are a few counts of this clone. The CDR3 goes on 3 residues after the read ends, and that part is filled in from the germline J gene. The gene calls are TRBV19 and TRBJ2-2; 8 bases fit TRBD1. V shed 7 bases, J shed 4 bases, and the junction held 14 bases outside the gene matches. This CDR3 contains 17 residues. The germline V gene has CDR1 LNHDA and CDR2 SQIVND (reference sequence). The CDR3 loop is CASTNPRGPRSTGELFF. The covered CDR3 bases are TGTGCCAGTACCAACCCCAGGGGGCCAAGGTCCACCGGGGAG.

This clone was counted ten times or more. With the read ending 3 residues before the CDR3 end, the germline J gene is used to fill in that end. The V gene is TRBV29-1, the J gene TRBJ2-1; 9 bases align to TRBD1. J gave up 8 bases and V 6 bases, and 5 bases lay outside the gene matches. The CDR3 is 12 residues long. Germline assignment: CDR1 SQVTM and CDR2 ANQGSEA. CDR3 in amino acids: CSVAGTGYEQFF. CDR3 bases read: TGCAGCGTGGCCGGGACAGGGTATGAG.

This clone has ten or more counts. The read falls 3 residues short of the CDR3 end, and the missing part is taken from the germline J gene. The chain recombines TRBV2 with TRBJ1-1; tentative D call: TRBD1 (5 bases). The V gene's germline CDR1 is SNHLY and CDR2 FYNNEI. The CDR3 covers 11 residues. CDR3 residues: CASGPDSRAFF. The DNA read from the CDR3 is TGTGCCAGCGGCCCCGACAGCAGG.

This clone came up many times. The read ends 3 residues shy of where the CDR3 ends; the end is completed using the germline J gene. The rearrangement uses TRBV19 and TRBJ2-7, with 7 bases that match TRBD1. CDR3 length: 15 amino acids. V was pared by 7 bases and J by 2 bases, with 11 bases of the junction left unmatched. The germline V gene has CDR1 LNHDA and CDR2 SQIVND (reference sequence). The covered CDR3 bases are TGTGCCAGTACCCCTGACAGGGATTCCCCCTACGAG. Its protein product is CASTPDRDSPYE. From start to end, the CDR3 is CASTPDRDSPYEQYF.

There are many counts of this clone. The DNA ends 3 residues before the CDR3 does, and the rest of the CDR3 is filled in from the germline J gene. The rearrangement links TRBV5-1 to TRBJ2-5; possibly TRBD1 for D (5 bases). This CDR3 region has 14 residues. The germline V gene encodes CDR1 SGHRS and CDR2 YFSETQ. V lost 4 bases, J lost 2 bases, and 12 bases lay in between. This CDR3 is CASSPQTVQETQYF. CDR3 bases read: TGCGCCAGCAGCCCCCAGACAGTACAAGAGACC.